The rows below give T cell receptor beta chains drawn from one sample of a study of Ad26.COV2.S vaccination and SARS-CoV-2 variants. The repertoire was sequenced with immunoSEQ multiplex PCR; TCRdb's copy has only in-frame clones and lacks some. The sample holds over 350,000 clones, about 85% seen once. The sample here was peripheral blood, taken in a trial of Ad26.COV2.S vaccine versus placebo. These TCRs come from a person aged 18 to 65 who received the Ad26.COV2.S COVID-19 vaccine or a placebo. Both conserved end residues are part of each CDR3. A D gene is named only where the DNA matches it firmly. Clone size is shown for a subset of rows, as once, few, many or a class of expanded clone.

-,-,TRBJ1-2,TRBV4-3,CASSQDYRGTTYGYTF,TGCGCCAGCAGCCAAGATTATCGGGGGACAACATATGGCTACACCTTC
-,-,TRBJ1-2,TRBV5-1,CASSSAGGNYGYTF,TGCGCCAGCAGCTCCGCCGGGGGGAACTATGGCTACACCTTC
-,-,TRBJ1-1,TRBV28,CASKIGGLAEAFF,TGTGCCAGCAAGATCGGGGGGCTCGCTGAAGCTTTCTTT
TRBD1,few,TRBJ1-2,TRBV6-5,CASKYRGPYGYTF,TGTGCCAGCAAGTACAGGGGCCCCTATGGCTACACCTTC
-,-,TRBJ1-4,TRBV6-5,CASSSKPPLGKLFF,TGTGCCAGCAGTTCCAAACCGCCATTAGGAAAACTGTTTTTT
-,-,TRBJ1-1,TRBV18,CASSTGASNTEAFF,TGTGCCAGCTCGACGGGGGCCTCGAACACTGAAGCTTTCTTT
-,-,TRBJ1-2,TRBV2,CASSGGYWGYTF,TGTGCCAGCAGTGGAGGGTATTGGGGCTACACCTTC
-,-,TRBJ2-1,TRBV30,CAWSGGPYNEQFF,TGTGCCTGGAGCGGGGGCCCTTACAATGAGCAGTTCTTC
-,-,TRBJ1-6,TRBV11-2,CASSLVSGVNSPLHF,TGTGCCAGCAGCTTAGTTTCAGGGGTTAATTCACCCCTCCACTTT
TRBD1,-,TRBJ1-1,TRBV6-2/TRBV6-3,CASSYLQGYAEAFF,TGTGCCAGCAGTTACCTACAGGGGTATGCTGAAGCTTTCTTT
-,-,TRBJ2-2,TRBV5-5,CASSRVSGELFF,TGTGCCAGCAGCAGGGTTTCGGGGGAGCTGTTTTTT
-,-,TRBJ1-5,TRBV6-4,CASSDPGQPQHF,TGTGCCAGCAGTGACCCAGGTCAGCCCCAGCATTTT
-,once,TRBJ2-5,TRBV5-1,CASSFDTSEETQYF,TGCGCCAGCAGCTTCGACACGAGTGAAGAGACCCAGTACTTC
TRBD2,-,TRBJ2-5,TRBV7-2,CASFLWGGSETQYF,TGTGCCAGCTTCCTATGGGGGGGATCAGAGACCCAGTACTTC
TRBD1,-,TRBJ2-7,TRBV7-9,CASSDNPGQASYEQYF,TGTGCCAGCAGCGACAACCCGGGACAGGCGTCCTACGAGCAGTACTTC
TRBD1,-,TRBJ1-4,TRBV27,CASSFLGGAEKLFF,TGTGCCAGCAGTTTCCTAGGGGGCGCGGAAAAACTGTTTTTT
-,-,TRBJ1-5,TRBV10-1,CASTADGSSNQPQHF,TGCGCCAGCACCGCGGACGGTAGTAGCAATCAGCCCCAGCATTTT
-,-,TRBJ1-1,TRBV14,CASSHLLANTEAFF,TGTGCCAGCAGCCATCTATTGGCGAACACTGAAGCTTTCTTT
-,-,TRBJ2-7,TRBV9,CASGTAYEQYF,TGTGCAAGCGGGACAGCCTACGAGCAGTACTTC
-,-,TRBJ2-1,TRBV7-2,CASSQFNEQFF,TGTGCCAGCAGCCAGTTCAATGAGCAGTTCTTC
TRBD1,-,TRBJ1-2,TRBV25-1,CASSESRTGGGYTF,TGTGCCAGCAGTGAATCCCGGACAGGGGGCGGCTACACCTTC
-,-,TRBJ1-3,TRBV5-1,CASSPGGRVSGNTIYF,TGCGCCAGCAGCCCTGGTGGCAGGGTCTCTGGAAACACCATATATTTT
TRBD2,-,TRBJ2-1,TRBV7-9,CASSTRLGGTSGGAREQFF,TGTGCCAGCAGCACGAGACTTGGAGGGACTAGCGGGGGGGCCCGTGAGCAGTTCTTC
-,-,TRBJ2-1,TRBV30,CAFLIPTGTLYNEQFF,TGTGCCTTTCTAATACCGACAGGGACTCTCTACAATGAGCAGTTCTTC
TRBD2,-,TRBJ2-5,TRBV27,CASGLAGEYQETQYF,TGTGCCAGCGGCCTAGCGGGGGAGTACCAAGAGACCCAGTACTTC
-,once,TRBJ1-3,TRBV11-2,CASSLSATGRENTIYF,TGTGCCAGCAGCTTATCGGCAACAGGGAGAGAAAACACCATATATTTT
-,-,TRBJ2-1,TRBV19,CASSGFAGTSYNEQFF,TGTGCCAGTAGTGGTTTTGCCGGGACCTCCTACAATGAGCAGTTCTTC
-,-,TRBJ1-1,TRBV2,CASSVSWESGTEAFF,TGTGCCAGCAGTGTTAGTTGGGAGAGTGGCACTGAAGCTTTCTTT
-,-,TRBJ2-1,TRBV10-2,CASSHRDNYNEQFF,TGCGCCAGCAGCCACCGGGACAACTACAATGAGCAGTTCTTC
-,-,TRBJ1-2,TRBV7-2,CASSLRHPQGYGYTF,TGTGCCAGCAGCCTCCGACATCCACAAGGCTATGGCTACACCTTC
-,-,TRBJ2-1,TRBV19,CASSIGGTPYNEQFF,TGTGCCAGTAGTATAGGGGGGACTCCCTACAATGAGCAGTTCTTC
-,-,TRBJ2-3,TRBV12-3/TRBV12-4,CASSPQSLDTQYF,TGTGCCAGCAGTCCCCAATCCTTAGATACGCAGTATTTT
-,-,TRBJ2-1,TRBV5-6,CASSFERGHPYNEQFF,TGTGCCAGCAGCTTCGAGCGGGGACATCCCTACAATGAGCAGTTCTTC
TRBD1,few,TRBJ2-7,TRBV7-9,CASSPISGTGSDEQYF,TGTGCCAGCAGCCCTATCTCCGGGACAGGGTCCGACGAGCAGTACTTC
-,-,TRBJ1-1,TRBV11-1,CASSPLVGTEAFF,TGTGCCAGCAGCCCCCTGGTCGGCACTGAAGCTTTCTTT
-,-,TRBJ2-1,TRBV30,CAWREGYNEQFF,TGTGCCTGGAGGGAGGGCTACAATGAGCAGTTCTTC
-,-,TRBJ2-7,TRBV6-2/TRBV6-3,CASSPIDSPYEQYF,TGTGCCAGCAGCCCTATAGACAGCCCCTACGAGCAGTACTTC
-,few,TRBJ1-2,TRBV7-2,CASIGGYTF,TGTGCCAGCATCGGTGGCTACACCTTC
TRBD2,-,TRBJ2-3,TRBV15,CATSRGLAGGTQYF,TGTGCCACCAGCAGGGGACTAGCGGGTGGTACGCAGTATTTT
TRBD1,-,TRBJ2-7,TRBV6-2/TRBV6-3,CASSVQGNVQYF,TGTGCCAGCAGTGTACAGGGGAATGTGCAGTACTTC
-,-,TRBJ2-3,TRBV7-8,CASSLDQGADTQYF,TGTGCCAGCAGCTTAGATCAGGGCGCAGATACGCAGTATTTT
-,-,TRBJ2-2,TRBV25-1,CASSESGYPGTGELFF,TGTGCCAGCAGTGAATCAGGGTATCCGGGCACCGGGGAGCTGTTTTTT
-,-,TRBJ2-1,TRBV3-1/TRBV3-2,CASSQTGGGYNEQFF,TGTGCCAGCAGCCAAACAGGGGGGGGCTACAATGAGCAGTTCTTC
-,-,TRBJ2-5,TRBV3-1/TRBV3-2,CASSLEGAETQYF,TGTGCCAGCAGCCTAGAAGGGGCGGAGACCCAGTACTTC
TRBD1,-,TRBJ2-3,TRBV6-5,CASSLGQEDTQYF,TGTGCCAGCAGTTTGGGACAGGAGGATACGCAGTATTTT
TRBD1,-,TRBJ1-3,TRBV25-1,CASSASGQGTNTIYF,TGTGCCAGCAGTGCATCGGGACAGGGGACGAACACCATATATTTT
-,-,TRBJ2-5,TRBV11-2,CASSLFVEQETQYF,TGTGCCAGCAGCTTATTCGTTGAGCAAGAGACCCAGTACTTC
-,once,TRBJ2-5,TRBV5-5,CASTDRWGFQETQYF,TGTGCCAGCACCGACCGCTGGGGGTTTCAAGAGACCCAGTACTTC
-,-,TRBJ1-6,TRBV14,CASASSYNSPLHF,TGTGCCAGTGCGAGCTCCTATAATTCACCCCTCCACTTT
TRBD2,-,TRBJ2-1,TRBV9,CASSAHLPGLAGVGNEQFF,TGTGCCAGCAGCGCCCACCTCCCGGGACTAGCGGGTGTGGGGAATGAGCAGTTCTTC
TRBD1,-,TRBJ2-2,TRBV7-8,CASSSTGTGGFGELFF,TGTGCCAGCAGCTCCACCGGGACAGGGGGATTCGGGGAGCTGTTTTTT
-,-,TRBJ1-3,TRBV2,CASSDRGSGTRNTIYF,TGTGCCAGCAGTGATAGGGGGAGCGGAACTCGAAACACCATATATTTT
-,-,TRBJ2-1,TRBV5-4,CASSLDKNEQFF,TGTGCCAGCAGCTTGGATAAGAATGAGCAGTTCTTC
-,once,TRBJ1-1,TRBV15,CATSRGGTTEAFF,TGTGCCACCAGCAGAGGGGGCACAACTGAAGCTTTCTTT
-,-,TRBJ1-2,TRBV12-3/TRBV12-4,CASSLAQGNGYTF,TGTGCCAGCAGTTTAGCGCAGGGGAATGGCTACACCTTC